This T cell receptor (beta chain) was retrieved from a study of tumor-infiltrating lymphocytes in oesophageal squamous cell carcinoma. Germline CDR1 and CDR2: SGHVS and FNYEAQ. This CDR3 has 14 amino acids. Deletions cut 5 bases from V and 5 bases from J, with 13 bases between. One entry per CDR3 protein results from TCRdb running MiXCR on the PCR reads. Here the sample spans about 10,000 distinct CDR3 sequences, approximately 61% being singletons. The V and J genes are TRBV7-6 and TRBJ2-1, with D maybe TRBD2 (6 bases). This receptor was taken from a female donor with esophageal squamous cell carcinoma. What was sequenced was esophageal tumor tissue. The CDR3, as DNA: TGTGCCAGCAGCCCCGGGAGCACGAACAATGAGCAGTTCTTC. This sequence encodes CASSPGSTNNEQFF.